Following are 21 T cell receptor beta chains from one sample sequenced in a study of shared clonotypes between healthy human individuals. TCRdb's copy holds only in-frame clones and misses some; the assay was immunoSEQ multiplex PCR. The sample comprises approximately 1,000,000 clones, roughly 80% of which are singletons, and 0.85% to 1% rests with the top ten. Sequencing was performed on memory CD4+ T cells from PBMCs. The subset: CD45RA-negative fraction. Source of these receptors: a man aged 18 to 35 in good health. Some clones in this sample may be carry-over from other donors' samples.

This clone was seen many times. The CDR3 spells CAWSIGTRNQPQHF. In nucleotides, the CDR3 is TGTGCCTGGAGTATCGGGACGAGAAATCAGCCCCAGCATTTT. This chain joins TRBV30 and TRBJ1-5; maybe TRBD1 (5 bases). CDR1 is GTSNPN, CDR2 SVGIG, per germline (reference sequence). This CDR3 spans 14 amino acids. V lost 2 bases and J lost 4, with 12 bases in between.

CDR3 nucleotides: TGTGCCAGCTCACCCGGGCTAGCGGCCAAAAACATTCAGTACTTC. Protein product: CASSPGLAAKNIQYF. This sequence joins TRBV18 and TRBJ2-4; possible D gene TRBD2, 6 bases. This CDR3 comprises 15 residues. The V gene lost 3 bases and the J gene lost 1 base, with 10 bases spanning the gap. In germline, CDR1 is KGHSH, CDR2 LQKENI.

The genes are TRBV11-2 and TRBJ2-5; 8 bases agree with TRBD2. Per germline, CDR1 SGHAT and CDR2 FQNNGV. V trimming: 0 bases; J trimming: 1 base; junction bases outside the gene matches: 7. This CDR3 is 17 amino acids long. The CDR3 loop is CASSLDPRGLVQETQYF. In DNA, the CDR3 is TGTGCCAGCAGCTTAGACCCCAGGGGACTAGTCCAAGAGACCCAGTACTTC.

The chain's CDR3 is CASSLALATGELFF. CDR3 bases: TGTGCCAGCAGCTTAGCGCTGGCCACCGGGGAGCTGTTTTTT. This sequence joins TRBV7-7 and TRBJ2-2; the D is unclear. Trimming took 0 bases from V and 4 from J, leaving 6 bases between them. Germline assignment: CDR1 SSHAT and CDR2 FNYEAQ (reference sequence). This CDR3 is built from 14 residues.

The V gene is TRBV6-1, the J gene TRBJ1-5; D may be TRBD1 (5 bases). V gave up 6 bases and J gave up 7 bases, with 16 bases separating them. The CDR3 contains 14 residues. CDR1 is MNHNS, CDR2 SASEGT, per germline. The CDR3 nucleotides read TGTGCCAGCAGCGACCAGCCGCGGGACCAGCCCCAGCATTTT. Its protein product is CASSDQPRDQPQHF.

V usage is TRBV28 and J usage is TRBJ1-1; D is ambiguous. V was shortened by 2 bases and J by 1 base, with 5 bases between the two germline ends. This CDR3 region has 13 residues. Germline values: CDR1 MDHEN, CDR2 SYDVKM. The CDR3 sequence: CASSLRWNTEAFF. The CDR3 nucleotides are TGTGCCAGCAGTTTACGGTGGAACACTGAAGCTTTCTTT.

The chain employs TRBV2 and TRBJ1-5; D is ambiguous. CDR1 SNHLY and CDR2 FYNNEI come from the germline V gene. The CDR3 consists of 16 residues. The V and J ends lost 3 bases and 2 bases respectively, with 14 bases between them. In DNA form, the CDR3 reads TGTGCCAGCAGTGAGGCCAGACCCGGACGCAATCAGCCCCAGCATTTT. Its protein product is CASSEARPGRNQPQHF. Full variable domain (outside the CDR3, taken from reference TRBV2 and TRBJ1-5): EPEVTQTPSHQVTQMGQEVILRCVPISNHLYFYWYRQILGQKVEFLVSFYNNEISEKSEIFDDQFSVERPDGSNFTLKIRSTKLEDSAMYFCASSEARPGRNQPQHFGDGTRLSIL.

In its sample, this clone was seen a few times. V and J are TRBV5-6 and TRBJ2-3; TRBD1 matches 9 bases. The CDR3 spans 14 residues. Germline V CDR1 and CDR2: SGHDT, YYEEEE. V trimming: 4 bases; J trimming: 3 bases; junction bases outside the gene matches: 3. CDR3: CASSRDRVTDTQYF. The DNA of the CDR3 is TGTGCCAGCAGCCGGGACAGGGTGACAGATACGCAGTATTTT.

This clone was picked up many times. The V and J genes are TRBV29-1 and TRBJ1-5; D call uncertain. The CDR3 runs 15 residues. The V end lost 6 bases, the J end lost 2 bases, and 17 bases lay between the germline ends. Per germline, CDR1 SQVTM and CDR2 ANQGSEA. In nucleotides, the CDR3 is TGCAGCGTCGCGGACGGAGTACTGGGCAATCAGCCCCAGCATTTT. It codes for CSVADGVLGNQPQHF.

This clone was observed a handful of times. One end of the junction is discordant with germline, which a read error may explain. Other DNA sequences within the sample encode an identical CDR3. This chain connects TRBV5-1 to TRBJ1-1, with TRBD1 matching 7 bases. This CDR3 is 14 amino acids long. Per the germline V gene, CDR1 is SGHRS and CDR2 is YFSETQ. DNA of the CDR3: TGCGCCAGCAGTTTGGACAGGTTGAACACTGAAGCTTTCTTT. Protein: CASSLDRLNTEAFF.

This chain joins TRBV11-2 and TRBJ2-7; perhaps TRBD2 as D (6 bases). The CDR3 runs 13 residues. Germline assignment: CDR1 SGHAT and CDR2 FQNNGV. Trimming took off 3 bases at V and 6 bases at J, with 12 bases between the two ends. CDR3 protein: CASSLQGAGEQYF. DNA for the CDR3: TGTGCCAGCAGCTTGCAGGGAGCGGGCGAGCAGTACTTC.

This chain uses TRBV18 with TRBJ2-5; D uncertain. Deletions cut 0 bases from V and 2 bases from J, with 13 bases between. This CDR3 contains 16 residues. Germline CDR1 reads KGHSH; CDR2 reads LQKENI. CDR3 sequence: CASSPPSAAKQETQYF. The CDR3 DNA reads TGTGCCAGCTCACCACCGAGCGCAGCGAAACAAGAGACCCAGTACTTC.

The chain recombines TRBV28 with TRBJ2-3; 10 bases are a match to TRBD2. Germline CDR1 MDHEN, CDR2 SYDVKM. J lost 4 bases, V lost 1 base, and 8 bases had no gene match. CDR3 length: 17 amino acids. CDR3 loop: CASSLLASGRTADTQYF. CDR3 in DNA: TGTGCCAGCAGTTTATTGGCTAGCGGGAGAACTGCAGATACGCAGTATTTT.

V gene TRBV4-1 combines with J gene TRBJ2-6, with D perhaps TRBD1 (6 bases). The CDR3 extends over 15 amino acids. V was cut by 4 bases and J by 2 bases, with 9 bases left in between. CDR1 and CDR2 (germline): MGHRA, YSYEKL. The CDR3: CASSPEGAGANVLTF. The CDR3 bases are TGCGCCAGCAGCCCCGAGGGGGCTGGGGCCAACGTCCTGACTTTC.

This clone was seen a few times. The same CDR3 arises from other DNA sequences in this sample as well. The CDR3 DNA reads as TGTGCCATCAGTGGGGGCACTGAAGCTTTCTTT. Amino acids: CAISGGTEAFF. The chain is built from TRBV10-3 and TRBJ1-1; D unresolved. The CDR3 is 11 residues long. Trimming removed 4 bases from V and 4 bases from J, with 4 bases in between. Germline lookup yields CDR1 ENHRY and CDR2 SYGVKD.

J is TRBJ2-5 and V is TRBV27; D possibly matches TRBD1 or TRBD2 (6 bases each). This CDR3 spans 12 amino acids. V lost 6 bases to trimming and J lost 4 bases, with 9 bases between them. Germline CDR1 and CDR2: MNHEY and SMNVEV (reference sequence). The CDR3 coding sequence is TGTGCCAGCAGACAGGGAGGAGAGACCCAGTACTTC. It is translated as CASRQGGETQYF.

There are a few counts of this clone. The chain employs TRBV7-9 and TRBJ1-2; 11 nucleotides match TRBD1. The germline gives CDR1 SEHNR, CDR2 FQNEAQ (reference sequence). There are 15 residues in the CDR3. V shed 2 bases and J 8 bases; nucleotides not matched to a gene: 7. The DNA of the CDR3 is TGTGCCAGCAGCTTATCGGGACAGGGGGGATACGGCTACACCTTC. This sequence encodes CASSLSGQGGYGYTF.

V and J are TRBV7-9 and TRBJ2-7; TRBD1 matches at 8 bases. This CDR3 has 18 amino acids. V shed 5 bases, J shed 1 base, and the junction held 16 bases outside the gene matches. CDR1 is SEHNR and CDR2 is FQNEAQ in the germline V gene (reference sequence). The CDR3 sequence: CASSPRTGSTHESYEQYF. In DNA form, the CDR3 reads TGTGCCAGCAGCCCCCGGACAGGGTCCACACACGAATCCTACGAGCAGTACTTC. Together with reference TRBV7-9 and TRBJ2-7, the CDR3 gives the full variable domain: DTGVSQNPRHKITKRGQNVTFRCDPISEHNRLYWYRQTLGQGPEFLTYFQNEAQLEKSRLLSDRFSAERPKGSFSTLEIQRTEQGDSAMYLCASSPRTGSTHESYEQYFGPGTRLTVT.

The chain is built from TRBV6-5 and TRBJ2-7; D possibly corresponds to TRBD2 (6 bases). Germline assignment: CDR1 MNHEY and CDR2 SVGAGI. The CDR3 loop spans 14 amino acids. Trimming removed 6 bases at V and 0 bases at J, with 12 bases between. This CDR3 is CASSPQRVSYEQYF. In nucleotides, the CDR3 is TGTGCCAGCAGCCCCCAGCGGGTCTCCTACGAGCAGTACTTC.

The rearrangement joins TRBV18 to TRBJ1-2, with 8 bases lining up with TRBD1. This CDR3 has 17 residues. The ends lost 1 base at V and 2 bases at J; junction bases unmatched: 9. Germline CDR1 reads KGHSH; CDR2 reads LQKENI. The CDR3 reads CASSPQGQGAPNYGYTF. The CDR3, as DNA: TGTGCCAGCTCACCACAGGGGCAGGGGGCTCCAAACTATGGCTACACCTTC. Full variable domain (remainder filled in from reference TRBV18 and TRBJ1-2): NAGVMQNPRHLVRRRGQEARLRCSPMKGHSHVYWYRQLPEEGLKFMVYLQKENIIDESGMPKERFSAEFPKEGPSILRIQQVVRGDSAAYFCASSPQGQGAPNYGYTFGSGTRLTVV.

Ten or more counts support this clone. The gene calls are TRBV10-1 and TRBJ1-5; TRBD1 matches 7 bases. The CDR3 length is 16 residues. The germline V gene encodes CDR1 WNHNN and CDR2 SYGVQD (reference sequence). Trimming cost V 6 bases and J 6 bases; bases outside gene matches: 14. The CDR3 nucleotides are TGCGCCAGCAGGACAGGGAACGGGCATGTCGGTCAGCCCCAGCATTTT. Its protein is CASRTGNGHVGQPQHF.